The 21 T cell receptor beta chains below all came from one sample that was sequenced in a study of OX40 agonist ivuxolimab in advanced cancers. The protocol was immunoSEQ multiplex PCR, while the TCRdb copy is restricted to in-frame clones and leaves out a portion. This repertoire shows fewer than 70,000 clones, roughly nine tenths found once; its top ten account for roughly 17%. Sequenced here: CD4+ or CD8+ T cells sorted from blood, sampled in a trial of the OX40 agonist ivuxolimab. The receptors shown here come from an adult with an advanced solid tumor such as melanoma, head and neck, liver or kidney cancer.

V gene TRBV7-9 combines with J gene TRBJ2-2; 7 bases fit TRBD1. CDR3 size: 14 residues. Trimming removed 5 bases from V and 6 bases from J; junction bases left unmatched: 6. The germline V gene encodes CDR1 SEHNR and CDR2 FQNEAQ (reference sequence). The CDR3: CASSATGVAGELFF. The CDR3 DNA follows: TGTGCCAGCAGCGCCACAGGGGTCGCCGGGGAGCTGTTTTTT.

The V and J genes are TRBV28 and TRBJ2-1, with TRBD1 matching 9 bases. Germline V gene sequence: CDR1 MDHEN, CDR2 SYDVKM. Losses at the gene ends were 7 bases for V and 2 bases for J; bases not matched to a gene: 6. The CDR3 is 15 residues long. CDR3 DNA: TGTGCCAGCAATAAGGGACAGGGAGCCTACAATGAGCAGTTCTTC. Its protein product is CASNKGQGAYNEQFF.

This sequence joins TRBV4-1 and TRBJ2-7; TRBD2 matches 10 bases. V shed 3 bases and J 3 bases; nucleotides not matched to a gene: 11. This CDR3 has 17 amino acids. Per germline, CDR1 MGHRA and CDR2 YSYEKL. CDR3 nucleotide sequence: TGCGCCAGCAGCCAGTTAGTATTAGCGGGAGGAAACTACGAGCAGTACTTC. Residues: CASSQLVLAGGNYEQYF.

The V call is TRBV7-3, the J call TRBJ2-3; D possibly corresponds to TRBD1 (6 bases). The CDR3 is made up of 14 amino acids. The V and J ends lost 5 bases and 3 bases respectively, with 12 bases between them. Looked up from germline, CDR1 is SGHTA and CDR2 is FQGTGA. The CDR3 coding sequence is TGTGCCAGCAGCGCCAGGGGATCAACAGATACGCAGTATTTT. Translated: CASSARGSTDTQYF.

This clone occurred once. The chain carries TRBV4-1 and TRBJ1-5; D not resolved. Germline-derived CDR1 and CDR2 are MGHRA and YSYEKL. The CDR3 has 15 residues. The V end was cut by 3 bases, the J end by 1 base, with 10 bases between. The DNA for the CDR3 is TGCGCCAGCAGCCACAGTGGGAACAGCAATCAGCCCCAGCATTTT. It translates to CASSHSGNSNQPQHF.

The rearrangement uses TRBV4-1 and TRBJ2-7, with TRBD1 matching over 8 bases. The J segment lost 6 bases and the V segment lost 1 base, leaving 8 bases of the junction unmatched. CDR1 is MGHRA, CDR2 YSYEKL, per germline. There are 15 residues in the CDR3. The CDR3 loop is CASSQGQGPPREQYF. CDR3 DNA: TGCGCCAGCAGCCAAGGACAGGGGCCCCCTCGCGAGCAGTACTTC.

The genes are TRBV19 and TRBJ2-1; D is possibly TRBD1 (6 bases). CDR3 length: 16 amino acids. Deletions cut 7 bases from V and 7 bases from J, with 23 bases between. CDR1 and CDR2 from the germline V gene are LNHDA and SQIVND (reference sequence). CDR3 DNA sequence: TGTGCCAGTACCCCTCCATGGGGGCCTAGGGGGAATGAGCAGTTCTTC. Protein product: CASTPPWGPRGNEQFF.

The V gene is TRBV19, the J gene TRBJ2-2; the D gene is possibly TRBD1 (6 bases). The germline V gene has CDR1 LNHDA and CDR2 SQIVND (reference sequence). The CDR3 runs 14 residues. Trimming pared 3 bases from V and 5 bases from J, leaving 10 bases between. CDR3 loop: CASSIRGITGELFF. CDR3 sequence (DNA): TGTGCCAGTAGTATCAGGGGCATAACCGGGGAGCTGTTTTTT.

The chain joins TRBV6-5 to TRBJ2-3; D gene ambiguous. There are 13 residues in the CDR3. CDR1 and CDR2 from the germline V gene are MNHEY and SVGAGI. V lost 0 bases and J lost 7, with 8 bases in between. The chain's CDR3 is CASSYSMANTQYF. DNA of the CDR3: TGTGCCAGCAGTTACTCGATGGCGAATACGCAGTATTTT.

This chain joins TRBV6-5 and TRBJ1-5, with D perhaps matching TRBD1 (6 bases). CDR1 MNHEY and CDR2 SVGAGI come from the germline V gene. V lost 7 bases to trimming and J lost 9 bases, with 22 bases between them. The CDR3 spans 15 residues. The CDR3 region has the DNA TGTGCCAGCAAACCCCCCGGGGGCAGGGGTGGGCCCCAGCATTTT. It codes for CASKPPGGRGGPQHF.

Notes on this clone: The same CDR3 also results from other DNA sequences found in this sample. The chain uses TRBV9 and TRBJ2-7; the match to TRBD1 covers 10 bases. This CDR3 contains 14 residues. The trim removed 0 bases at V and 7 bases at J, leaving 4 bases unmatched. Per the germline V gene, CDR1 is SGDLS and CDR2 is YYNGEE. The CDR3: CASSVGQGANEQYF. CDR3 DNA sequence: TGTGCCAGCAGCGTAGGACAGGGGGCGAATGAGCAGTACTTC. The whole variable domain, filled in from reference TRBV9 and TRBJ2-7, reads DSGVTQTPKHLITATGQRVTLRCSPRSGDLSVYWYQQSLDQGLQFLIQYYNGEERAKGNILERFSAQQFPDLHSELNLSSLELGDSALYFCASSVGQGANEQYFGPGTRLTVT.

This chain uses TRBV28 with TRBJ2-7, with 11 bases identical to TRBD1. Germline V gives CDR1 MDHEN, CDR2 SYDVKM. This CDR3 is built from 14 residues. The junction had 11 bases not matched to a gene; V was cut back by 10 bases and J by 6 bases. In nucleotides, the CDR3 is TGTGCCATAAGCCGGGACAGGGGGTCGGGCGAGCAGTACTTC. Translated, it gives CAISRDRGSGEQYF. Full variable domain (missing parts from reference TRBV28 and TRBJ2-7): DVKVTQSSRYLVKRTGEKVFLECVQDMDHENMFWYRQDPGLGLRLIYFSYDVKMKEKGDIPEGYSVSREKKERFSLILESASTNQTSMYLCAISRDRGSGEQYFGPGTRLTVT.

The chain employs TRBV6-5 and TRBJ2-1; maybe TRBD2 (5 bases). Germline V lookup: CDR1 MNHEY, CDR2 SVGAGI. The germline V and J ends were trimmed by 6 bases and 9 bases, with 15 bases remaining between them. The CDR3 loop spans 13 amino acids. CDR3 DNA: TGTGCCAGCAGCTCCACTAGACTTAGTGAGCAGTTCTTC. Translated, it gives CASSSTRLSEQFF.

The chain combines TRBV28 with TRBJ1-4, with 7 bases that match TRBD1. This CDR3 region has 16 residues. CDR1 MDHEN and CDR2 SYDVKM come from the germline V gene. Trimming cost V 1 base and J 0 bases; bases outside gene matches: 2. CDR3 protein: CASSLLGTATNEKLFF. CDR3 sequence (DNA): TGTGCCAGCAGTTTATTAGGGACAGCAACTAATGAAAAACTGTTTTTT.

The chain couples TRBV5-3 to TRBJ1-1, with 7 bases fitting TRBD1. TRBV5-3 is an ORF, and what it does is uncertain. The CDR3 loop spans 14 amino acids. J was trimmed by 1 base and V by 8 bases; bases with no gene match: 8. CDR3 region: CARATGRKNTEAFF. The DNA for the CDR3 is TGTGCCAGGGCGACAGGGAGGAAGAACACTGAAGCTTTCTTT.

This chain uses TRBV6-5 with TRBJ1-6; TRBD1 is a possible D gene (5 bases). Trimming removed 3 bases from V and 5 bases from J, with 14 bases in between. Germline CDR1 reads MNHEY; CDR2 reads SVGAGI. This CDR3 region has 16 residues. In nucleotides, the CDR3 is TGTGCCAGCAGTTATCGAGGCGGGGCGGATAATTCACCCCTCCACTTT. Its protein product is CASSYRGGADNSPLHF.

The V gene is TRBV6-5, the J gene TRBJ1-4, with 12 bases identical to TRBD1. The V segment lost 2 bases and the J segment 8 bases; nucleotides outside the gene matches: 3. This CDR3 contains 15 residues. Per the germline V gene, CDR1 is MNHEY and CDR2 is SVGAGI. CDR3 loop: CASSYAGTGGEKLFF. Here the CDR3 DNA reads TGTGCCAGCAGTTACGCTGGGACAGGGGGCGAAAAACTGTTTTTT.

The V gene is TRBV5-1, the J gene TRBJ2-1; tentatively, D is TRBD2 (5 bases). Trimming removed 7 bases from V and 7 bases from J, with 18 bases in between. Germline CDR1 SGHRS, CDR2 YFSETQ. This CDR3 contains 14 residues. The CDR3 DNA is TGCGCCAGCCGGGGTCTGGCGGAGAGGAATGAGCAGTTCTTC. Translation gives CASRGLAERNEQFF. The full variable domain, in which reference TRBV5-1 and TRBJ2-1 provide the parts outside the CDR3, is KAGVTQTPRYLIKTRGQQVTLSCSPISGHRSVSWYQQTPGQGLQFLFEYFSETQRNKGNFPGRFSGRQFSNSRSEMNVSTLELGDSALYLCASRGLAERNEQFFGPGTRLTVL.

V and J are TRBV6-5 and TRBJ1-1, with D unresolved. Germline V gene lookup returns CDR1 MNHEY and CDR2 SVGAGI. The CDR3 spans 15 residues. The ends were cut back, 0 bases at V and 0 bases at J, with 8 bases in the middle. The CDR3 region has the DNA TGTGCCAGCAGTTACTCGCCGGGGTTGAACACTGAAGCTTTCTTT. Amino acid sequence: CASSYSPGLNTEAFF.

The CDR3, as DNA: TGCAGCGTGGGGGGCAGCTCCTACAATGAGCAGTTCTTC. Translation: CSVGGSSYNEQFF. The chain employs TRBV29-1 and TRBJ2-1; D possibly matches TRBD1 or TRBD2 (6 bases each). CDR1 SQVTM and CDR2 ANQGSEA come from the germline V gene. CDR3 size: 13 residues. V was shortened by 6 bases and J by 0 bases, with 9 bases between the two germline ends.

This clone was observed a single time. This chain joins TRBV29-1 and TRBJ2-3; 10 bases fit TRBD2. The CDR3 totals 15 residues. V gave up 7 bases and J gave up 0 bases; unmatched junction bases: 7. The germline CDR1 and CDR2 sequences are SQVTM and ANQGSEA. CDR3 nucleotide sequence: TGCAGCGCTACTAGCGGGGTACATAGCACAGATACGCAGTATTTT. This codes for CSATSGVHSTDTQYF.